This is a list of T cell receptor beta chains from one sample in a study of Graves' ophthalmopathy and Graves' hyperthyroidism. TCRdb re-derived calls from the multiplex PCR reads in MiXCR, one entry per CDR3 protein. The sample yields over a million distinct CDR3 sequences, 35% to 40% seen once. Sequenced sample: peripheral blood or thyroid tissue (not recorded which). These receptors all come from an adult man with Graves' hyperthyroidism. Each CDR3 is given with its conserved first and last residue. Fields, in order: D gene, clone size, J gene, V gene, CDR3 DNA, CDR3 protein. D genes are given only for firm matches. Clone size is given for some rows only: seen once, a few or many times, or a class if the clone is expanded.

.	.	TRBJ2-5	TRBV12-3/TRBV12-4	TGTGCCAGCGGTCGTACGGGTATGGAGACCCAGTACTTC	CASGRTGMETQYF
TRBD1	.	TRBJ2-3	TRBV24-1	TGTGCCACCAGTGATTACGGCCCCCAGGGGGTAACAGATACGCAGTATTTT	CATSDYGPQGVTDTQYF
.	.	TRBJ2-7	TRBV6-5	TGTGCCATCAGCTCCCAGGGGTACGAGCAGTACTTC	CAISSQGYEQYF
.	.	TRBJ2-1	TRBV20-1	TGCAGTGTTCGGGGGACAAGGAATGAGCAGTTCTTC	CSVRGTRNEQFF
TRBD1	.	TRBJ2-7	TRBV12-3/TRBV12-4	TGTGCCAGCAGCCCCTCGGACAGGGCTACCGAGCAGTACTTC	CASSPSDRATEQYF
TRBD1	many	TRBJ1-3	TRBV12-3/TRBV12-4	TGTGCCAGCAGTATAGGGACAGGGGGCATTGGAAACACCATATATTTT	CASSIGTGGIGNTIYF
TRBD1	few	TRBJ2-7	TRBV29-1	TGCAGCACTACCGGGACAGGCCTCTACGAGCAGTACTTC	CSTTGTGLYEQYF
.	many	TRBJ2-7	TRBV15	TGTGCCACCAGCAGAGGCACGGGGCACCACGAGCAGTACTTC	CATSRGTGHHEQYF
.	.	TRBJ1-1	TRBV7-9	TGTGCCAGCAGCACGTTGGGGGTGTACACTGAAGCTTTCTTT	CASSTLGVYTEAFF
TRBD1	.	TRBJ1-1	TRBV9	TGTGCCAGCAGCCCTCAGTCGACAGGGTGGACTGAAGCTTTCTTT	CASSPQSTGWTEAFF
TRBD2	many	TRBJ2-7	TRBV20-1	TGCAGTGCTAGGGCACCGGGGACTAGCTACGAGCAGTACTTC	CSARAPGTSYEQYF
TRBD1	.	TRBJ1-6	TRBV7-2	TGTGCCAGCAGCTTACTCCTGACAGGGTCACCCCTCCACTTT	CASSLLLTGSPLHF
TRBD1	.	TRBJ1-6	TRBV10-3	TGTGCCATCAGCACAGGGGGGTCACCCCTCCACTTT	CAISTGGSPLHF
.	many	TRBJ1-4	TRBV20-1	TGCAGTGCTAGAGTCGCTAGTGAAAAACTGTTTTTT	CSARVASEKLFF
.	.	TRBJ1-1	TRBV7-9	TGTGCCAGCAGCTTAGCCCGGGATGAAGCTTTCTTT	CASSLARDEAFF
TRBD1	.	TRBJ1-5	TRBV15	TGTGCCACCAGCAGGACCGGGACAGGGGGTCAGCCCCAGCATTTT	CATSRTGTGGQPQHF
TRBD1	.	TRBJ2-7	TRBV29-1	TGCAGCTGGCGGACAGGGCACGAGCAGTACTTC	CSWRTGHEQYF
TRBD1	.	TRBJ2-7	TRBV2	TGTGCCAGCATTGACACCCCAGGGGGTGAGCAGTACTTC	CASIDTPGGEQYF
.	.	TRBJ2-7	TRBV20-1	TGCAGTGCTAGAGATGGTACTACCTACGAGCAGTACTTC	CSARDGTTYEQYF
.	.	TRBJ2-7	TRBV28	TGTGCCAGCAAGGTTGCGGGCTCATCCTACGAGCAGTACTTC	CASKVAGSSYEQYF
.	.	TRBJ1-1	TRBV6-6	TGTGCCAGCAGTTACCCCCTCCCCCGTTGGACTGAAGCTTTCTTT	CASSYPLPRWTEAFF
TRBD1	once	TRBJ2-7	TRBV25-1	TGTGCCAGCGTAGGGACAGGCGAGCAGTACTTC	CASVGTGEQYF
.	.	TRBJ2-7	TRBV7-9	TGTGCCAGCCGGGGGACGAAGACCTACGAGCAGTACTTC	CASRGTKTYEQYF
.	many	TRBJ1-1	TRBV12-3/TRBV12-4	TGTGCCAGCAAGCGGGCAGGCTCAAACACTGAAGCTTTCTTT	CASKRAGSNTEAFF
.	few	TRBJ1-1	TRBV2	TGTGCCAGCAGTCCCCCTAGGAGGGGCAGTGAAGCTTTCTTT	CASSPPRRGSEAFF
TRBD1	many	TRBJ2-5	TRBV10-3	TGTGCCATCAGTGGAAGCCGGGACAGGGGGGGTGAGACCCAGTACTTC	CAISGSRDRGGETQYF
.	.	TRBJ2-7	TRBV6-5	TGTGCCAGCATCCGGACCCGGACAGATGCCCCCTACGAGCAGTACTTC	CASIRTRTDAPYEQYF
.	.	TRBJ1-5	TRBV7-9	TGTGCCAGCACCGACACCGGGACTAATCAGCCCCAGCATTTT	CASTDTGTNQPQHF
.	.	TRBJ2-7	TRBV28	TGTGCCAGCACCTCGGGGCATTTGAGCTCCTACGAGCAGTACTTC	CASTSGHLSSYEQYF
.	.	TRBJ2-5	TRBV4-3	TGCGCCAGCACCCAAGAGACGGGTACAAGAGTAACCCAGTACTTC	CASTQETGTRVTQYF
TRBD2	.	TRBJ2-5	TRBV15	TGTGCCACCAGCAGAGTCCGGCTCGCGGGGAGGGAGGCGGAGACCCAGTACTTC	CATSRVRLAGREAETQYF
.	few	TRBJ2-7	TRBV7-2	TGTGCCAGCAGCTTAAAATCCCCTAGTGGCTCCTACGAGCAGTACTTC	CASSLKSPSGSYEQYF
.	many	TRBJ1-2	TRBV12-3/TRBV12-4	TGTGCCAGCAGTGCAGCTCCGGGAAACTATGGCTACACCTTC	CASSAAPGNYGYTF
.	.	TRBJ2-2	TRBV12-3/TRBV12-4	TGTGCCAGCAGTTCAGGGGGCGGGAGAAACACCGGGGAGCTGTTTTTT	CASSSGGGRNTGELFF
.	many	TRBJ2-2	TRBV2	TGTGCCAGCAGTGCCGACAACACCGGGGAGCTGTTTTTT	CASSADNTGELFF
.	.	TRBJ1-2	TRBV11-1	TGTGCCAGCAGCCGTACGGGGTCCACTAACTATGGCTACACCTTC	CASSRTGSTNYGYTF
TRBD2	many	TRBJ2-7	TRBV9	TGTGCCAGCAGCGTAGGAGCCCAGGTAGCGGGGTCTCCCTACGAGCAGTACTTC	CASSVGAQVAGSPYEQYF
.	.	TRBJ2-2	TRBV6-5	TGTGCCAGCAGTGGGATAACGGCGAGGCCGAGCACCGGGGAGCTGTTTTTT	CASSGITARPSTGELFF
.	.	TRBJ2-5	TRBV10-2	TGTGCCAGCAGCCCTAGGGTTGCCAGGGGCTACCAAGAGACCCAGTACTTC	CASSPRVARGYQETQYF
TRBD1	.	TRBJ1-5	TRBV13	TGTGCCAGCAGTCCGGGGACAGAAGATAGCAATCAGCCCCAGCATTTT	CASSPGTEDSNQPQHF
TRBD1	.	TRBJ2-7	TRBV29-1	TGCAGCGTTGGGACAGGCTTAGGCCAGCAGTACTTC	CSVGTGLGQQYF